This is a list of T cell receptor beta chains from one sample in a study of monozygotic twins with inflammatory bowel disease. TCRdb reanalyzed the 5' RACE reads, giving one entry per CDR3 protein sequence and no DNA. The sample yields about 380,000 distinct CDR3 sequences, of which the top ten take up roughly 2.6%. Specimen: blood. All receptors come from a human donor with ulcerative colitis or Crohn's disease, or a healthy co-twin of an affected twin (not recorded which). The CDR3 runs from the conserved cysteine through the conserved F or W. Each record gives: J gene, V gene, CDR3 protein.

j_call: TRBJ2-3; v_call: TRBV6-1; cdr3_aa: CAISGDTSSTDTQYF
j_call: TRBJ2-1; v_call: TRBV5-1; cdr3_aa: CASNERQESYNEQFF
j_call: TRBJ2-2; v_call: TRBV7-2; cdr3_aa: CASSFTGTGITGELFF
j_call: TRBJ2-2; v_call: TRBV7-3; cdr3_aa: CASSLSGTDTGDLFF
j_call: TRBJ2-5; v_call: TRBV29-1; cdr3_aa: CSVVYQETQYF
j_call: TRBJ2-5; v_call: TRBV6-2/TRBV6-3; cdr3_aa: CASSPRGSGGETQYF
j_call: TRBJ2-1; v_call: TRBV10-3; cdr3_aa: CAISELAGGDNEQFF
j_call: TRBJ1-5; v_call: TRBV7-9; cdr3_aa: CASSLVGGGNQPQHF
j_call: TRBJ2-2; v_call: TRBV5-1; cdr3_aa: CASSLEGFGSYTGELFF
j_call: TRBJ2-7; v_call: TRBV6-1; cdr3_aa: CASSAMDSGSYEQYF